This T cell receptor (beta chain) was captured by sequencing in a study of CD8 T cells in ankylosing spondylitis (dated by TCRdb to about 2017). Background on the whole study: The study profiled T cell receptor beta repertoires in healthy donors and ankylosing spondylitis patients to find disease-linked TCR variants. In total, the full study cohort was made up of approximately 99 healthy donors and 25 or so ankylosing spondylitis patients. Samples of peripheral blood were taken, and for ankylosing spondylitis patients, synovial fluid was collected as well.

Beyond this particular receptor, the publication reports: The disease-linked clones were reported to be significantly enriched in matched synovial fluid samples from ankylosing spondylitis patients. Some motif variants were previously reported in synovial fluid and blood of reactive arthritis patients, suggesting common disease-initiation mechanisms. Blood from ankylosing spondylitis patients appeared to be characterized by a TCR beta motif made up of about 8 highly homologous amino acid variants. A CD8+ phenotype was shown by the disease-linked clones, which were found at relatively low frequencies in peripheral blood.

The CDR3 numbers 18 residues from cysteine through phenylalanine. CDR3 DNA is the only sequence kept; it has 54 bases, read in frame from the first base. Reading the germline V gene gives CDR1 SGHRS and CDR2 YFSETQ. V is pared back by 4 bases and J by 0 bases, with 17 bases lying between the germline termini. This clonotype was counted between two and nine times. Its antigen specificity is not known. Within one base of it there is no much larger clone, and no base qualities were kept. The sequencer was an Illumina HiSeq 2500. TCR beta libraries were prepared by quantitative 5'-RACE with molecular barcodes. As for how the authors treated the data: A new computational method, built on a probabilistic model of VDJ rearrangement, was used to identify disease-linked TCR variants. In-frame beta chains were kept once TCRdb had trimmed the public reads at Q25 with fastp and called clones with MiXCR. All rows with the same CDR3 protein become a single entry with the most common DNA and genes. V and J calls and clone size were set by TCRdb, not the authors. The sample has 350,000 or so distinct CDR3 sequences on record, 14% to 15% of them singletons. The ten largest account for 0.95% to 1.4% of the sample.

The sequenced material came from blood, either unsorted or a sorted T cell fraction (not recorded which). The sequence is built from TRBV5-1 and TRBJ2-6; the D gene is possibly TRBD1, with 5 bases matching. The sequence was collected from a male donor with ankylosing spondylitis or in good health (not recorded which). The bases read TGCGCCAGCAGCATGGGGTGGGGCCGTACCTCTGGGGCCAACGTCCTGACTTTC. It codes for CASSMGWGRTSGANVLTF.